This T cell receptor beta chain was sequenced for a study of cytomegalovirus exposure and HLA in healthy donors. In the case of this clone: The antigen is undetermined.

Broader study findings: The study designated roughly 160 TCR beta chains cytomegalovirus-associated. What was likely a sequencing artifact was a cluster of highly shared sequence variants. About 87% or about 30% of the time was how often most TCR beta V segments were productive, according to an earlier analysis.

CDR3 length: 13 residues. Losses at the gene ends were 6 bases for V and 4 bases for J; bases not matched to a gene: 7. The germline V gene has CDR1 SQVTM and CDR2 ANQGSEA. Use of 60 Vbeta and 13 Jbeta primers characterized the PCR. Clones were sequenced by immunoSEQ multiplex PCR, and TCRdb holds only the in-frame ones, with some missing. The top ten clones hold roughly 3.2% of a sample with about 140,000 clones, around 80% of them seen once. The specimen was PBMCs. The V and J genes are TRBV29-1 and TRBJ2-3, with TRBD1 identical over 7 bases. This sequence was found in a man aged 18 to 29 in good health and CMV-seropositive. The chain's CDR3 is CSVEPQGADTQYF. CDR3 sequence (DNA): TGCAGCGTCGAGCCTCAGGGGGCAGATACGCAGTATTTT.